These 25 T cell receptor beta chains were all obtained from the same sample, sequenced in a study of breast tumors, draining lymph nodes, adjacent tissues. TCRdb recomputed calls from the multiplex PCR reads with MiXCR, one row per CDR3 protein. Here the sample spans 20,000 or so distinct CDR3 sequences, roughly two fifths being singletons. Sequencing was performed on breast tumor tissue. These receptors came from a female donor with breast cancer. Some clones in this sample may be carry-over from other donors' samples.

Remarks on this clonotype: This may stem from a read error, because a much larger clone lies one nucleotide away. The rearrangement joins TRBV6-1 to TRBJ2-2; 8 bases are a match to TRBD2. The CDR3 has 14 amino acids. CDR1 MNHNS and CDR2 SASEGT come from the germline V gene. CDR3 DNA sequence: TGTGCCAGCAGTCCGACTAGCGAGGGCGGGGAGCTGTCTTTT. It encodes CASSPTSEGGELSF.

This clonotype is medium-sized (0.01 to 0.1%). The rearrangement joins TRBV7-9 to TRBJ2-1; D is perhaps TRBD1 or TRBD2 (5 bases each). Germline V gene sequence: CDR1 SEHNR, CDR2 FQNEAQ (reference sequence). V was cut by 1 base and J by 15 bases, with 13 bases left in between. The CDR3 covers 12 residues. CDR3 DNA sequence: TGTGCCAGCAGCTTAGATGGGGGTGTACGGTTCTTC. Encoded protein: CASSLDGGVRFF. Full variable domain (remainder filled in from reference TRBV7-9 and TRBJ2-1): DTGVSQNPRHKITKRGQNVTFRCDPISEHNRLYWYRQTLGQGPEFLTYFQNEAQLEKSRLLSDRFSAERPKGSFSTLEIQRTEQGDSAMYLCASSLDGGVRFFGPGTRLTVL.

Comments on this clonotype: It is likely a read error, because the conserved phenylalanine at the end of the CDR3 is missing. The gene calls are TRBV19 and TRBJ2-5; 14 bases are shared with TRBD2. This CDR3 has 18 residues. Germline V gives CDR1 LNHDA, CDR2 SQIVND (reference sequence). Losses at the gene ends were 3 bases for V and 2 bases for J; bases not matched to a gene: 8. CDR3 coding DNA: TGTGCCAGTAGTATTGGACTAGCGGGAGGTGGAGCGCAAGAGACCCAGTACCTC. Encoded protein: CASSIGLAGGGAQETQYL.

This clonotype came up many times. The junction does not match germline at one end; this may be a read error. J is TRBJ2-5 and V is TRBV20-1; D not resolved. The CDR3 runs to 11 residues. Germline CDR1 DFQATT, CDR2 SNEGSKA (reference sequence). CDR3 coding DNA: TGCAGTGCTAGGGTGCGAGAGACCCAGTCCTTC. Its translation is CSARVRETQSF.

This clonotype has at least ten counts. J is TRBJ2-3 and V is TRBV12-3 or TRBV12-4; 9 bases align to TRBD1. V dropped 6 bases and J dropped 3; count of bases not matched to a gene: 7. This CDR3 spans 15 amino acids. As DNA, the CDR3 is TGTGCCAGCAGCCTGACAGGGGGTGAAACAGATACGCAGTATTTT. This gives the protein CASSLTGGETDTQYF.

V is TRBV29-1 and J is TRBJ2-7, with 7 bases identical to TRBD1. The CDR3 totals 12 residues. Germline lookup yields CDR1 SQVTM and CDR2 ANQGSEA. Trimming at V came to 4 bases and at J to 6 bases, leaving 6 bases not matched to a gene. CDR3 amino acids: CSVATGYSEQYF. The CDR3 coding sequence is TGCAGCGTTGCGACAGGGTACAGCGAGCAGTACTTC.

The chain uses TRBV3-2 and TRBJ2-1; the table's TRBD2 call for D was not verified on the DNA. TRBV3-2 is a recognized pseudogene. The CDR3 extends over 15 amino acids. CDR3 DNA: TGTGCCAAAGACCTAGCGGGAGGGAGATACAATGAGCAGTTCTTC. Residues: CAKDLAGGRYNEQFF.

This clonotype was detected a few times. A much larger clone differs from this one at a single base, so this may be a read error. The V and J genes are TRBV9 and TRBJ2-1; TRBD2 matches at 8 bases. The CDR3 covers 14 residues. Germline values: CDR1 SGDLS, CDR2 YYNGEE. Written as DNA, the CDR3 is TGTGCCAGCGGAAGGGAAGCGGGAGACAATGAGCAGTCCTTC. Protein: CASGREAGDNEQSF.

This sequence joins TRBV9 and TRBJ2-2; D uncertain. V was pared by 4 bases and J by 4 bases, with 11 bases between. CDR1 SGDLS and CDR2 YYNGEE come from the germline V gene. The CDR3 has 14 residues. The CDR3 is CASSRARVTGELFF. The DNA of the CDR3 is TGTGCCAGCAGCCGGGCCCGGGTCACCGGGGAGCTGTTTTTT.

This clonotype was recorded many times. The rearrangement links TRBV3-1 to TRBJ1-6, with D unclear. CDR3 length: 12 residues. Germline V gene lookup returns CDR1 LGHDT and CDR2 YNNKEL (reference sequence). The ends were cut back, 3 bases at V and 14 bases at J, with 11 bases in the middle. The CDR3 loop is CASSQAMSTLHF. For the CDR3, the DNA is TGTGCCAGCAGCCAGGCAATGTCCACCCTCCACTTT.

With respect to this clonotype: The junction differs from germline at one of its ends, possibly a read error. J is TRBJ1-1 and V is TRBV29-1; D call uncertain. CDR3 length: 12 amino acids. CDR1 and CDR2 (germline): SQVTM, ANQGSEA. This CDR3 is CSGWTANTGAFF. As DNA, the CDR3 is TGCAGCGGCTGGACGGCGAACACTGGAGCTTTCTTT.

The V gene is TRBV7-9, the J gene TRBJ2-1, with 11 bases matching TRBD2. The CDR3 runs to 16 residues. In germline, CDR1 is SEHNR, CDR2 FQNEAQ (reference sequence). Trimming cost V 5 bases and J 5 bases; bases outside gene matches: 8. The CDR3 reads CASSSQLAGVNNEQFF. CDR3 sequence (DNA): TGTGCCAGCAGCAGCCAACTAGCGGGGGTAAACAATGAGCAGTTCTTC. The whole variable domain, filled in from reference TRBV7-9 and TRBJ2-1, reads DTGVSQNPRHKITKRGQNVTFRCDPISEHNRLYWYRQTLGQGPEFLTYFQNEAQLEKSRLLSDRFSAERPKGSFSTLEIQRTEQGDSAMYLCASSSQLAGVNNEQFFGPGTRLTVL.

This clonotype was found many times. The chain links TRBV29-1 to TRBJ2-3; D is unclear. Germline V gene data show CDR1 as SQVTM and CDR2 as ANQGSEA. CDR3 size: 12 residues. Deletions cut 1 base from V and 0 bases from J, with 2 bases between. The CDR3 spells CSVEASTDTQYF. The CDR3 coding sequence is TGCAGCGTTGAAGCAAGCACAGATACGCAGTATTTT.

The sample holds a few counts of this clonotype. The chain is built from TRBV5-8 and TRBJ1-1, with a tentative D call TRBD1 (6 bases). From germline, CDR1 is SGHTS and CDR2 YDEGEE. The V end lost 4 bases, the J end lost 1 base, and 14 bases lay between the germline ends. This CDR3 comprises 15 residues. The CDR3 spells CASSLWGRTNTEAFF. The CDR3 nucleotides are TGTGCCAGCAGCCTGTGGGGGCGGACGAACACTGAAGCTTTCTTT.

This clonotype was counted many times. The chain is built from TRBV5-6 and TRBJ1-3, with D hard to call. Per germline, CDR1 SGHDT and CDR2 YYEEEE. Between the trimmed V and J ends, which lost 2 bases and 4 bases, there was a span of 10 bases. The CDR3 length is 14 residues. The CDR3 spells CASSLRTAGNTIYF. The DNA of the CDR3 is TGTGCCAGCAGCTTACGCACTGCGGGAAACACCATATATTTT.

This clonotype was counted ten times or more. The V call is TRBV20-1, the J call TRBJ2-1; 7 nucleotides agree with TRBD2. The V gene end was trimmed by 3 bases and the J gene end by 6 bases; junction bases not matched to a gene: 14. The CDR3 spans 16 residues. Germline CDR1 is DFQATT and CDR2 is SNEGSKA (reference sequence). The CDR3 sequence: CSASTGGRLIFNEQFF. The CDR3 nucleotides read TGCAGTGCTAGTACGGGAGGTCGGCTTATTTTCAATGAGCAGTTCTTC.

This clonotype was recorded at least ten times. A much larger clone is a single base away; this may be a read error. The chain carries TRBV20-1 and TRBJ2-1, with TRBD2 matching over 10 bases. The CDR3 spans 16 residues. Unmatched junction bases numbered 7, after V lost 1 base and J lost 4 bases. CDR1 and CDR2 (germline): DFQATT, SNEGSKA (reference sequence). Here the CDR3 reads CSARGETSGTYNEQFF. Written as DNA, the CDR3 is TGCAGTGCTAGAGGAGAAACTAGCGGGACTTACAATGAGCAGTTCTTC.

This clonotype has at least ten counts. The rearrangement links TRBV5-1 to TRBJ2-7, with 7 bases fitting TRBD1. CDR1 is SGHRS and CDR2 is YFSETQ in the germline V gene. J was trimmed by 1 base and V by 4 bases; bases with no gene match: 11. This CDR3 has 16 amino acids. CDR3 protein: CASSPLTRQGSYEQYF. CDR3 coding DNA: TGCGCCAGCAGCCCCCTTACCCGACAGGGATCCTACGAGCAGTACTTC.

This clonotype was recorded many times. V and J are TRBV2 and TRBJ2-1; 8 bases are a match to TRBD2. J gave up 6 bases and V 3 bases, and 19 bases lay outside the gene matches. The CDR3 contains 19 residues. Germline V gene sequence: CDR1 SNHLY, CDR2 FYNNEI. The DNA for the CDR3 is TGTGCCAGCAGTGATCCAGCGGGAGAATCGGGGTTGAGTGGCAATGAGCAGTTCTTC. It yields the protein CASSDPAGESGLSGNEQFF.

This clonotype was counted only a few times. V and J are TRBV27 and TRBJ2-7; 7 bases fit TRBD2. Germline V lookup: CDR1 MNHEY, CDR2 SMNVEV (reference sequence). V dropped 8 bases and J dropped 2; count of bases not matched to a gene: 6. The CDR3 runs to 13 residues. The CDR3 reads CASVGTIPYEQYF. CDR3 nucleotide sequence: TGTGCCAGCGTAGGGACTATACCCTACGAGCAGTACTTC.

The chain joins TRBV20-1 to TRBJ2-3, with 8 bases aligning to TRBD2. Germline CDR1 is DFQATT and CDR2 is SNEGSKA (reference sequence). This CDR3 is built from 14 residues. After removal of 3 bases from V and 1 base from J, the junction contained 3 bases not matched to a gene. The CDR3 region has the DNA TGCAGTGCTAGTCCGGGAGGGGGCACAGATACGCAGTATTTT. The encoded protein is CSASPGGGTDTQYF.

In its sample, this clonotype was seen many times. CDR3 DNA: TGTGCCAGCAGACGTACGACAGGCACCTACGAGCAGTACTTC. This sequence encodes CASRRTTGTYEQYF. This sequence joins TRBV28 and TRBJ2-7; D perhaps matches TRBD1 (6 bases). Trimming stripped 6 bases from V and 2 bases from J, with 14 bases between. From germline, CDR1 is MDHEN and CDR2 SYDVKM. CDR3 length: 14 residues.

This clonotype has just a few counts. The gene calls are TRBV4-1 and TRBJ2-5, with TRBD2 matching over 11 bases. Germline CDR1 reads MGHRA; CDR2 reads YSYEKL. V was pared by 4 bases and J by 5 bases, with 12 bases of the junction left unmatched. This CDR3 comprises 17 residues. The CDR3 protein is CASSPTTSGTAGETQYF. The CDR3 DNA follows: TGCGCCAGCAGCCCAACGACTAGCGGGACCGCCGGGGAGACCCAGTACTTC.

This clonotype showed up many times. J is TRBJ2-1 and V is TRBV4-2; 10 positions match TRBD2. This CDR3 spans 16 amino acids. The ends lost 0 bases at V and 8 bases at J; junction bases unmatched: 7. Per the germline V gene, CDR1 is LGHNA and CDR2 is YNFKEQ. CDR3 DNA sequence: TGTGCCAGCAGCCAAGAGAAGCTAGCGGGAGTTGATGAGCAGTTCTTC. This encodes CASSQEKLAGVDEQFF.

This clonotype was detected ten times or more. The chain couples TRBV5-8 to TRBJ2-5; 12 bases agree with TRBD2. The junction had 11 bases not matched to a gene; V was cut back by 5 bases and J by 0 bases. CDR3 size: 18 residues. Germline values: CDR1 SGHTS, CDR2 YDEGEE. CDR3 DNA sequence: TGTGCCAGCAGATATCATAGGACTAGCGGGGCGTACCAAGAGACCCAGTACTTC. Protein: CASRYHRTSGAYQETQYF.